This T cell receptor (beta chain) appears in the sequencing data of a study of blood T cell repertoires in COVID-19. As for the study in general: The samples span acute and convalescent COVID-19 from the United States, Italy and Spain. Nucleic acid was either cDNA or gDNA, and it came from T cells, B-cell-depleted T cells, or PBMCs.

Per the original methods: How many nucleated cells were present was estimated from reference gene primer amplification. Only in-frame clones appear in the TCRdb table, and some are missing; sequencing was by immunoSEQ multiplex PCR. V, J and clone size reflect that table, while D and trimming were determined from the DNA. The sample lists about 180,000 clones; under 90% were seen once. V dropped 5 bases and J dropped 4; count of bases not matched to a gene: 7. Per the germline V gene, CDR1 is SGHVS and CDR2 is FQNEAQ. This CDR3 comprises 14 residues. Patients from Seattle were sampled longitudinally, starting during active infection.

This clonotype was obtained from a person aged 70 to 85 with COVID-19, enrolled during active disease. The genes are TRBV7-8 and TRBJ1-2; 7 bases agree with TRBD1. The specimen sequenced was peripheral blood. CDR3 region: CASSPRQGGYGYTF. CDR3 coding DNA: TGTGCCAGCAGCCCACGACAGGGTGGCTATGGCTACACCTTC. Full variable domain (outside the CDR3, taken from reference TRBV7-8 and TRBJ1-2): GAGVSQSPRYKVAKRGQDVALRCDPISGHVSLFWYQQALGQGPEFLTYFQNEAQLDKSGLPSDRFFAERPEGSVSTLKIQRTQQEDSAVYLCASSPRQGGYGYTFGSGTRLTVV.